Listed below are T cell receptor beta chains from one sample, sequenced in a study of identical twins. TCRdb called the 5' RACE reads again in MiXCR, with one record for every CDR3 protein. The repertoire includes hundreds of thousands of distinct CDR3 sequences, 11% to 15% of them detected once, and approximately 10% sits in the top ten. The sequenced sample was memory (CD45RO+) T cells sorted from blood. Every receptor here comes from a woman under 30 in good health. The CDR3 runs from the conserved cysteine through the conserved F or W. Each record gives: J gene, clone size, D gene, V gene, CDR3 protein, CDR3 DNA. A D gene is named only where the DNA matches it firmly. The size field is filled for only some rows; it gives once, few, many or a size class.

j_call: TRBJ2-2; clone_size: many; d_call: NA; v_call: TRBV10-3; cdr3_aa: CAISSQGTGELFF; cdr3_nt: TGTGCCATCAGTTCCCAGGGCACCGGGGAGCTGTTTTTT
j_call: TRBJ2-7; clone_size: NA; d_call: NA; v_call: TRBV4-3; cdr3_aa: CASSPRAGNEQYF; cdr3_nt: TGCGCCAGCAGCCCCCGGGCGGGTAACGAGCAGTACTTC
j_call: TRBJ2-6; clone_size: NA; d_call: NA; v_call: TRBV27; cdr3_aa: CASSSRVSSTGANVLTF; cdr3_nt: TGTGCCAGCAGTTCCAGGGTGTCCAGTACTGGGGCCAACGTCCTGACTTTC
j_call: TRBJ1-2; clone_size: few; d_call: TRBD1; v_call: TRBV10-3; cdr3_aa: CAISEAGGQGSYTF; cdr3_nt: TGTGCCATCAGTGAGGCCGGGGGACAGGGGTCCTACACCTTC
j_call: TRBJ1-3; clone_size: many; d_call: TRBD1; v_call: TRBV7-9; cdr3_aa: CASSPRGGAGNTIYF; cdr3_nt: TGTGCCAGCAGCCCCAGGGGGGGCGCTGGAAACACCATATATTTT
j_call: TRBJ2-4; clone_size: NA; d_call: TRBD2; v_call: TRBV27; cdr3_aa: CASSPQGGTRLNIQYF; cdr3_nt: TGTGCCAGCAGCCCCCAGGGAGGGACTCGCCTAAACATTCAGTACTTC
j_call: TRBJ2-1; clone_size: NA; d_call: TRBD2; v_call: TRBV12-3/TRBV12-4; cdr3_aa: CASTQRRVRGGEGEQFF; cdr3_nt: TGTGCCAGCACCCAGAGGCGTGTGCGGGGGGGCGAGGGTGAGCAGTTCTTC
j_call: TRBJ2-1; clone_size: few; d_call: NA; v_call: TRBV7-9; cdr3_aa: CASSLVRGIYNEQFF; cdr3_nt: TGTGCCAGCAGCTTGGTAAGAGGGATATACAATGAGCAGTTCTTC
j_call: TRBJ2-7; clone_size: few; d_call: TRBD2; v_call: TRBV29-1; cdr3_aa: CSVGTSAYEQYF; cdr3_nt: TGCAGCGTTGGAACTAGCGCCTACGAGCAGTACTTC
j_call: TRBJ2-5; clone_size: many; d_call: NA; v_call: TRBV5-1; cdr3_aa: CASSFGVQETQYF; cdr3_nt: TGCGCCAGCAGCTTTGGTGTCCAAGAGACCCAGTACTTC
j_call: TRBJ2-5; clone_size: few; d_call: NA; v_call: TRBV6-1; cdr3_aa: CASSPTPASQETQYF; cdr3_nt: TGTGCCAGCAGTCCTACCCCTGCTAGCCAGGAGACCCAGTACTTC
j_call: TRBJ1-4; clone_size: few; d_call: NA; v_call: TRBV12-3/TRBV12-4; cdr3_aa: CASSHSGRGEKLFF; cdr3_nt: TGTGCCAGCAGCCACTCAGGGAGAGGTGAAAAACTGTTTTTT
j_call: TRBJ1-2; clone_size: few; d_call: TRBD1; v_call: TRBV11-1; cdr3_aa: CASSFSTWDSSNFYGYTF; cdr3_nt: TGTGCCAGCAGCTTTTCTACATGGGACAGTAGTAACTTTTATGGCTACACCTTC
j_call: TRBJ1-1; clone_size: NA; d_call: NA; v_call: TRBV18; cdr3_aa: CASSPGRETEAFF; cdr3_nt: TGTGCCAGCTCACCGGGGAGGGAAACTGAAGCTTTCTTT
j_call: TRBJ1-3; clone_size: few; d_call: NA; v_call: TRBV5-6; cdr3_aa: CASSVIQGTIYF; cdr3_nt: TGTGCCAGCAGCGTCATACAGGGCACCATATATTTT
j_call: TRBJ1-6; clone_size: NA; d_call: NA; v_call: TRBV6-5; cdr3_aa: CASWRGNSPLHF; cdr3_nt: TGTGCCAGCTGGAGGGGAAATTCACCCCTCCACTTT
j_call: TRBJ2-7; clone_size: NA; d_call: NA; v_call: TRBV29-1; cdr3_aa: CSVEGEYEQYF; cdr3_nt: TGCAGCGTTGAGGGAGAATACGAGCAGTACTTC
j_call: TRBJ1-6; clone_size: few; d_call: NA; v_call: TRBV4-1; cdr3_aa: CASSQEAADDSPLHF; cdr3_nt: TGCGCCAGCAGCCAAGAGGCGGCAGACGATTCACCCCTCCACTTT
j_call: TRBJ2-1; clone_size: NA; d_call: NA; v_call: TRBV27; cdr3_aa: CASSLMGLTYNEQFF; cdr3_nt: TGTGCCAGCAGTTTAATGGGGCTAACTTACAATGAGCAGTTCTTC
j_call: TRBJ2-1; clone_size: many; d_call: TRBD2; v_call: TRBV18; cdr3_aa: CASSLAGGLYNEQFF; cdr3_nt: TGTGCCAGCTCCCTAGCGGGAGGATTATACAATGAGCAGTTCTTC
j_call: TRBJ2-7; clone_size: few; d_call: TRBD1; v_call: TRBV5-1; cdr3_aa: CASGRDRAAYEQYF; cdr3_nt: TGCGCCAGCGGCCGGGACAGGGCTGCCTACGAGCAGTACTTC
j_call: TRBJ2-2; clone_size: NA; d_call: TRBD2; v_call: TRBV3-1; cdr3_aa: CASRQTSVNTGELFF; cdr3_nt: TGTGCCAGCAGGCAGACTAGCGTGAACACCGGGGAGCTGTTTTTT
j_call: TRBJ2-3; clone_size: NA; d_call: NA; v_call: TRBV2; cdr3_aa: CASRAEVDTQYF; cdr3_nt: TGTGCCAGCCGGGCGGAGGTCGATACGCAGTATTTT
j_call: TRBJ1-5; clone_size: NA; d_call: NA; v_call: TRBV6-2/TRBV6-3; cdr3_aa: CASTQGYQPQHF; cdr3_nt: TGTGCCAGCACCCAGGGTTATCAGCCCCAGCATTTT
j_call: TRBJ2-3; clone_size: few; d_call: NA; v_call: TRBV6-5; cdr3_aa: CASSYSNTQYF; cdr3_nt: TGTGCCAGCAGTTACTCAAATACGCAGTATTTT
j_call: TRBJ2-7; clone_size: NA; d_call: TRBD2; v_call: TRBV20-1; cdr3_aa: CSASAGGLDEQYF; cdr3_nt: TGCAGTGCGTCAGCGGGGGGGCTGGACGAGCAGTACTTC
j_call: TRBJ2-5; clone_size: many; d_call: TRBD1; v_call: TRBV2; cdr3_aa: CASIKGQVVQETQYF; cdr3_nt: TGTGCCAGCATAAAGGGACAGGTTGTCCAAGAGACCCAGTACTTC
j_call: TRBJ1-2; clone_size: NA; d_call: TRBD1; v_call: TRBV6-1; cdr3_aa: CASTTGGSTNYGYTF; cdr3_nt: TGTGCCAGCACCACAGGGGGCTCTACGAACTATGGCTACACCTTC
j_call: TRBJ2-7; clone_size: NA; d_call: TRBD1; v_call: TRBV12-3/TRBV12-4; cdr3_aa: CASRNTQGAAYEQYF; cdr3_nt: TGTGCCAGCAGGAATACACAGGGGGCCGCCTACGAGCAGTACTTC
j_call: TRBJ2-7; clone_size: few; d_call: NA; v_call: TRBV20-1; cdr3_aa: CSATRDYEQYF; cdr3_nt: TGCAGTGCTACTAGAGATTACGAGCAGTACTTC
j_call: TRBJ2-1; clone_size: NA; d_call: TRBD1; v_call: TRBV6-4; cdr3_aa: CASASGTGGYNEQFF; cdr3_nt: TGTGCCAGCGCATCCGGGACAGGGGGCTACAATGAGCAGTTCTTC
j_call: TRBJ2-3; clone_size: few; d_call: NA; v_call: TRBV20-1; cdr3_aa: CSARGRDLGVGTDTQYF; cdr3_nt: TGCAGTGCTAGAGGGCGGGACCTCGGGGTCGGCACAGATACGCAGTATTTT
j_call: TRBJ1-2; clone_size: NA; d_call: TRBD1; v_call: TRBV7-6; cdr3_aa: CASSLWTGGSLGGYTF; cdr3_nt: TGTGCCAGCAGCTTATGGACAGGGGGAAGTTTGGGTGGCTACACCTTC
j_call: TRBJ2-1; clone_size: few; d_call: NA; v_call: TRBV5-1; cdr3_aa: CASSTAVYNEQFF; cdr3_nt: TGCGCCAGCAGCACCGCGGTCTACAATGAGCAGTTCTTC
j_call: TRBJ2-7; clone_size: NA; d_call: NA; v_call: TRBV7-2; cdr3_aa: CASSRQSSYEQYF; cdr3_nt: TGTGCCAGCAGCCGTCAAAGCTCCTACGAGCAGTACTTC
j_call: TRBJ1-1; clone_size: NA; d_call: NA; v_call: TRBV6-1; cdr3_aa: CASNPGRAPDTEAFF; cdr3_nt: TGTGCCAGCAACCCCGGCCGGGCCCCAGACACTGAAGCTTTCTTT
j_call: TRBJ2-7; clone_size: few; d_call: NA; v_call: TRBV6-1; cdr3_aa: CASTTTGASYEQYF; cdr3_nt: TGTGCCAGCACTACGACAGGTGCCTCCTACGAGCAGTACTTC
j_call: TRBJ2-5; clone_size: NA; d_call: NA; v_call: TRBV29-1; cdr3_aa: CSVNNPSLGGETQYF; cdr3_nt: TGCAGCGTTAATAATCCGTCGCTAGGAGGTGAGACCCAGTACTTC
j_call: TRBJ1-5; clone_size: few; d_call: NA; v_call: TRBV4-3; cdr3_aa: CASSQEENQPQHF; cdr3_nt: TGCGCCAGCAGCCAAGAAGAAAATCAGCCCCAGCATTTT
j_call: TRBJ1-2; clone_size: NA; d_call: NA; v_call: TRBV7-9; cdr3_aa: CASSVTKGYGYTF; cdr3_nt: TGTGCCAGCAGCGTGACAAAAGGCTATGGCTACACCTTC
j_call: TRBJ2-1; clone_size: many; d_call: TRBD2; v_call: TRBV5-1; cdr3_aa: CASSFSGGAYNEQFF; cdr3_nt: TGCGCCAGCAGTTTTAGCGGGGGAGCCTACAATGAGCAGTTCTTC
j_call: TRBJ2-2; clone_size: NA; d_call: NA; v_call: TRBV10-3; cdr3_aa: CAIRGTINTGELFF; cdr3_nt: TGTGCCATCAGGGGGACAATAAACACCGGGGAGCTGTTTTTT
j_call: TRBJ2-1; clone_size: many; d_call: NA; v_call: TRBV7-9; cdr3_aa: CASSIQGSYEQFF; cdr3_nt: TGTGCCAGCAGCATACAGGGAAGTTATGAGCAGTTCTTC
j_call: TRBJ2-5; clone_size: NA; d_call: NA; v_call: TRBV7-9; cdr3_aa: CASSLEWTAEVQETQYF; cdr3_nt: TGTGCCAGCAGCTTAGAATGGACAGCGGAGGTACAAGAGACCCAGTACTTC
j_call: TRBJ2-3; clone_size: few; d_call: NA; v_call: TRBV6-6; cdr3_aa: CASSTSDTQYF; cdr3_nt: TGTGCCAGCAGTACGTCAGATACGCAGTATTTT
j_call: TRBJ2-1; clone_size: many; d_call: TRBD2; v_call: TRBV12-3/TRBV12-4; cdr3_aa: CASSTGTRLNEQFF; cdr3_nt: TGTGCCAGCAGTACCGGGACTAGATTAAATGAGCAGTTCTTC